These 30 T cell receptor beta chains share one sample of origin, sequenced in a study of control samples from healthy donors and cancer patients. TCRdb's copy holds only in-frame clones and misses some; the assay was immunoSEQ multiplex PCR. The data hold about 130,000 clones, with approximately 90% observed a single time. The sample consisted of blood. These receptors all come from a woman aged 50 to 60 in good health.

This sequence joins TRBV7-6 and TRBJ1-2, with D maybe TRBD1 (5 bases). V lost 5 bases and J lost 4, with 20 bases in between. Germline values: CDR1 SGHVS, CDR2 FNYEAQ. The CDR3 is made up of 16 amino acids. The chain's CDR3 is CASSGHGSDGFYGYTF. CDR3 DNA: TGTGCCAGCAGCGGACATGGGAGCGACGGCTTCTATGGCTACACCTTC.

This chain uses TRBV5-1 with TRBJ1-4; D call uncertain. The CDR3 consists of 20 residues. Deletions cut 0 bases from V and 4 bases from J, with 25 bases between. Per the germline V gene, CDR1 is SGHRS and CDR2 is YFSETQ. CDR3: CASSLENLPGPRSGNEKLFF. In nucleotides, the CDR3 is TGCGCCAGCAGCTTGGAGAACTTACCGGGTCCACGTTCCGGTAATGAAAAACTGTTTTTT.

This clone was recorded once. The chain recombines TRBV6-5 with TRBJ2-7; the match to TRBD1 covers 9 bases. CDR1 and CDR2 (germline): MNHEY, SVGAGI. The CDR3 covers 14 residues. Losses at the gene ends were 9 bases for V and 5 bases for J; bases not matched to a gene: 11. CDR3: CASKTPGQGHEQYF. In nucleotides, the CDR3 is TGTGCCAGTAAAACTCCGGGACAGGGACACGAGCAGTACTTC.

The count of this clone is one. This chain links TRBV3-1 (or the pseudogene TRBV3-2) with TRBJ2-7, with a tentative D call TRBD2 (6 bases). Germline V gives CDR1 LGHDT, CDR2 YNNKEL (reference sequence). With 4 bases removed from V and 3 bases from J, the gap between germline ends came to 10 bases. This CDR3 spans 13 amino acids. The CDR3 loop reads CASSPASVYEQYF. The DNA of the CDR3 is TGTGCCAGCAGCCCCGCTAGCGTCTACGAGCAGTACTTC.

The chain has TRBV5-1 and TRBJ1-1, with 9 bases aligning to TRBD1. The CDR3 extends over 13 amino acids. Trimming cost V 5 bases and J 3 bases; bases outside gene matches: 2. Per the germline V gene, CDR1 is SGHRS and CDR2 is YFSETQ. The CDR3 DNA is TGCGCCAGCAGGGGACAGGGAGACACTGAAGCTTTCTTT. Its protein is CASRGQGDTEAFF.

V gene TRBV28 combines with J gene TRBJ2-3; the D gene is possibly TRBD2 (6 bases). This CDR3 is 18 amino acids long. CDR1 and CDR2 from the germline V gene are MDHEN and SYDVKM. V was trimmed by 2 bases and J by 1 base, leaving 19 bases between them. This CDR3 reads CASSLAGTFSSRTDTQYF. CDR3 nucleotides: TGTGCCAGCAGTTTAGCGGGGACTTTCTCCTCCCGCACAGATACGCAGTATTTT.

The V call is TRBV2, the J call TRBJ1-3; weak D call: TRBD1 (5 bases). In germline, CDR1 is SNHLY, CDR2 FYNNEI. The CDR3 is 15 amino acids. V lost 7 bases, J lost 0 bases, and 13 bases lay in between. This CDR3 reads CASTRTRSSGNTIYF. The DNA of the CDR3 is TGTGCCAGCACAAGGACAAGAAGCTCTGGAAACACCATATATTTT.

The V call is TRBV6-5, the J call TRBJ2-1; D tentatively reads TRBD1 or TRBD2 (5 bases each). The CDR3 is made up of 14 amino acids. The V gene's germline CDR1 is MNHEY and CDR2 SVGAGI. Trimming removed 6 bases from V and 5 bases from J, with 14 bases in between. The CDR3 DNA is TGTGCCAGCAGCCGGGACCCTCGGGACAATGAGCAGTTCTTC. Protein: CASSRDPRDNEQFF.

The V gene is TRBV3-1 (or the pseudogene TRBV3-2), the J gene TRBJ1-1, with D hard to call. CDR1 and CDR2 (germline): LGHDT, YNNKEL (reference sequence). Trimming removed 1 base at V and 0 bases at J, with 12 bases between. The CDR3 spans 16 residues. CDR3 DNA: TGTGCCAGCAGCCAAGTACTTGCAGCTATGAACACTGAAGCTTTCTTT. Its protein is CASSQVLAAMNTEAFF.

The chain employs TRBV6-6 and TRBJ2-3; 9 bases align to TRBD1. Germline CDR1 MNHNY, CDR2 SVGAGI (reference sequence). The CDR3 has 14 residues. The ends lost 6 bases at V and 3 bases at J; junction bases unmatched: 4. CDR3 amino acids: CASRKGTGTDTQYF. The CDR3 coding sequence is TGTGCCAGCAGGAAAGGGACAGGGACAGATACGCAGTATTTT.

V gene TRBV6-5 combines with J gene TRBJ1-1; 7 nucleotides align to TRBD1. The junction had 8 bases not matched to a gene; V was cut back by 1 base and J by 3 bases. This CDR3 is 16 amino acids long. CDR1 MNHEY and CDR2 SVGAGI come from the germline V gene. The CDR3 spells CASSYWTGWGHTEAFF. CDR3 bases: TGTGCCAGCAGTTACTGGACAGGCTGGGGCCACACTGAAGCTTTCTTT.

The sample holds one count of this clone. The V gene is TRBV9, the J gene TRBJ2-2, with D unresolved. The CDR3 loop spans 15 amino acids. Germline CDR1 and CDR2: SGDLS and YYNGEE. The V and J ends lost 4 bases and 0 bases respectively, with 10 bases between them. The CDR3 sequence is CASSPMGSNTGELFF. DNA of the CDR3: TGTGCCAGCAGCCCGATGGGGTCGAACACCGGGGAGCTGTTTTTT.

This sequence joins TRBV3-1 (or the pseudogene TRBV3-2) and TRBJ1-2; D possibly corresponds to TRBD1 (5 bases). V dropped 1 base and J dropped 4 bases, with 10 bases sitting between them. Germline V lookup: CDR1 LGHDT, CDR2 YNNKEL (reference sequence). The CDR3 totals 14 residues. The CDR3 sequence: CASSQGDATYGYTF. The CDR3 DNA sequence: TGTGCCAGCAGCCAAGGGGACGCCACCTATGGCTACACCTTC.

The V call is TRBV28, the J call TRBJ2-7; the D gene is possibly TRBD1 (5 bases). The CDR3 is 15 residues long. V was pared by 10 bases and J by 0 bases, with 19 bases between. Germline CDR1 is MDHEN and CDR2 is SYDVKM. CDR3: CAINGRTKSSYEQYF. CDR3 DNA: TGTGCCATTAATGGACGGACAAAAAGCTCCTACGAGCAGTACTTC.

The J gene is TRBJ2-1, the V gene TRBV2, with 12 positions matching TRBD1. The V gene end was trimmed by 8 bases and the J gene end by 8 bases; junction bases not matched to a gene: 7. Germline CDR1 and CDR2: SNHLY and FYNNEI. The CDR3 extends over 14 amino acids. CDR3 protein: CASRRDRGHDEQFF. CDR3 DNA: TGTGCCAGCCGGAGGGACAGGGGGCACGATGAGCAGTTCTTC.

The CDR3, as DNA: TGCAGCGTTGAGGCCGGGACTAGCGGGGGGACGGGGACCCAGTACTTC. Translation: CSVEAGTSGGTGTQYF. The chain couples TRBV29-1 to TRBJ2-5; 15 bases fit TRBD2. In germline, CDR1 is SQVTM, CDR2 ANQGSEA. V was pared by 3 bases and J by 7 bases, with 9 bases of the junction left unmatched. The CDR3 is made up of 16 amino acids.

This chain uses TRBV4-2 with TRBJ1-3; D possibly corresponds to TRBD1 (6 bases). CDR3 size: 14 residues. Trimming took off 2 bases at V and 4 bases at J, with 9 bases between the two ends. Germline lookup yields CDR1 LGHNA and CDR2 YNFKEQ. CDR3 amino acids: CASSQPGAGNTIYF. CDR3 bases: TGTGCCAGCAGCCAACCGGGGGCGGGAAACACCATATATTTT.

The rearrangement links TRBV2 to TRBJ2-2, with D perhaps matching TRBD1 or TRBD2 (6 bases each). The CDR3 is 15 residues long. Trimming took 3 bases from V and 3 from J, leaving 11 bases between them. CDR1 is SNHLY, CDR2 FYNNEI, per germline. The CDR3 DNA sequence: TGTGCCAGCAGTGATTGGGGGGCCGACACCGGGGAGCTGTTTTTT. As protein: CASSDWGADTGELFF.

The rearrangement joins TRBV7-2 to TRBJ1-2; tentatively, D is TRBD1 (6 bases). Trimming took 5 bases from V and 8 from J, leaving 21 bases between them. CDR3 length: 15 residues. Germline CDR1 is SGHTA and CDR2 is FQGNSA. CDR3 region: CASSPHREGVWGYTF. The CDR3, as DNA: TGTGCCAGCAGCCCACACAGGGAGGGAGTGTGGGGCTACACCTTC.

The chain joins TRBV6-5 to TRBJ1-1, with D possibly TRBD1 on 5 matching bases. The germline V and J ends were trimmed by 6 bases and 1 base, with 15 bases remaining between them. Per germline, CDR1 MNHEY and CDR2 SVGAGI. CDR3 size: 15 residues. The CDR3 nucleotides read TGTGCCAGCAGCTACGACAGAGGCGCGAACACTGAAGCTTTCTTT. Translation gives CASSYDRGANTEAFF.

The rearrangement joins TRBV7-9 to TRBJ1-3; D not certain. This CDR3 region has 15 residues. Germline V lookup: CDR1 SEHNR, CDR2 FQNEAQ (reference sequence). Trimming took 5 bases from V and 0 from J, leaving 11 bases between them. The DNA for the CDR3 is TGTGCCAGCAGCCAAGGATGGGACTCTGGAAACACCATATATTTT. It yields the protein CASSQGWDSGNTIYF.

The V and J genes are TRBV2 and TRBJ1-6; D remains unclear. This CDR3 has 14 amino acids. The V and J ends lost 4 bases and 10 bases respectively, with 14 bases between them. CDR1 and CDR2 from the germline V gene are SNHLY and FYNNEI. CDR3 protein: CASSGGPNGSPLHF. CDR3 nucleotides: TGTGCCAGCAGTGGGGGTCCCAACGGGTCACCCCTCCACTTT.

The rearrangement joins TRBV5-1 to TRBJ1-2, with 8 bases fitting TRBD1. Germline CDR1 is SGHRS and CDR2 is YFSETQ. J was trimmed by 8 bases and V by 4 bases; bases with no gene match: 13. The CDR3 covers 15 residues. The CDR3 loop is CASSPDRDGLGGYTF. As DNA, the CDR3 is TGCGCCAGCAGCCCGGACAGGGACGGATTGGGAGGCTACACCTTC.

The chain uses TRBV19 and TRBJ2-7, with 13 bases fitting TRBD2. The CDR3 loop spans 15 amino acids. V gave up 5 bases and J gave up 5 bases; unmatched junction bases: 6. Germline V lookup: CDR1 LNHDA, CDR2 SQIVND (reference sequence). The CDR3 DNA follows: TGTGCCAGTAGTTCACTAGGACTAGCGGGGGACGAGCAGTACTTC. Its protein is CASSSLGLAGDEQYF.

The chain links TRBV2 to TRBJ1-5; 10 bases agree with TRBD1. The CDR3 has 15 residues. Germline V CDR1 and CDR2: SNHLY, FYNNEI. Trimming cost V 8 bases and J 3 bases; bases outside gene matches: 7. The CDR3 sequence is CASSRDRGINQPQHF. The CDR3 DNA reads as TGTGCCAGCTCCCGGGACAGGGGAATCAATCAGCCCCAGCATTTT.

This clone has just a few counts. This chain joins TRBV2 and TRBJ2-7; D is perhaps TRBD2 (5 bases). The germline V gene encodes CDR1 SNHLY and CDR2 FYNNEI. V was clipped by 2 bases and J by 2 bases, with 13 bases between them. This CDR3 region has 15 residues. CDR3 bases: TGTGCCAGCAGTGAATTTCTCCGGGGAACCTACGAGCAGTACTTC. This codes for CASSEFLRGTYEQYF.

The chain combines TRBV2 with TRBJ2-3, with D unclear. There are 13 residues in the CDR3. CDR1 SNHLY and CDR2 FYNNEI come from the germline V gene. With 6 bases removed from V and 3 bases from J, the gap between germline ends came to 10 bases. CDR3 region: CASRIRETDTQYF. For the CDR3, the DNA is TGTGCCAGCAGGATTAGGGAAACAGATACGCAGTATTTT.

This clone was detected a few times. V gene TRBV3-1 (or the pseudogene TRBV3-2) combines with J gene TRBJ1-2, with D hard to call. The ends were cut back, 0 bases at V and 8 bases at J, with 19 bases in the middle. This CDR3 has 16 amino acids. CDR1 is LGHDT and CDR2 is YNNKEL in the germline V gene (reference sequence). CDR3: CASSQDLRRPREGYTF. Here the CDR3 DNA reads TGTGCCAGCAGCCAAGACCTGAGGCGGCCCCGGGAAGGCTACACCTTC.

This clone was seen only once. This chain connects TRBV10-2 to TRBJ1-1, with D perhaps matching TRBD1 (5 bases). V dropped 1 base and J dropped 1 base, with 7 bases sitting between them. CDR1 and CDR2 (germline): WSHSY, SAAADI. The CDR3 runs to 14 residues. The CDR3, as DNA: TGCGCCAGCAGTGAGTACGGGGGGAACACTGAAGCTTTCTTT. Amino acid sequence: CASSEYGGNTEAFF.

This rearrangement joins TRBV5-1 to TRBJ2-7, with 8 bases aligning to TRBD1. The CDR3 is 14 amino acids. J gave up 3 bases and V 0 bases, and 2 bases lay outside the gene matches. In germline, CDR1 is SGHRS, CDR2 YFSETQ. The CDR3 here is CASSLGQGYYEQYF. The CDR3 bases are TGCGCCAGCAGCTTGGGACAGGGGTACTACGAGCAGTACTTC.